What follows are 18 T cell receptor beta chains derived from one specimen sequenced in a study of shared clonotypes between healthy human individuals. Naive CD8 populations comprised CD45RO-negative cells positively selected for CCR7, excluding terminally differentiated effector memory CD45RA+ cells. Assay used: immunoSEQ multiplex PCR; TCRdb lists only in-frame clones, some missing. Of some 2,000,000 clones in the sample, less than 95% were seen once. Sequenced input: naive CD8+ T cells sorted from blood. These receptors were obtained from a man between 18 and 35 years old in good health.

The chain combines TRBV15 with TRBJ2-5; D is possibly TRBD2 (5 bases). CDR1 and CDR2 from the germline V gene are LNHNV and YYDKDF (reference sequence). V was cut by 4 bases and J by 5 bases, with 14 bases left in between. The CDR3 runs to 14 residues. The CDR3 protein is CATSTGIGRETQYF. CDR3 DNA: TGTGCCACCAGCACCGGGATCGGACGGGAGACCCAGTACTTC. The full variable domain, in which reference TRBV15 and TRBJ2-5 provide the parts outside the CDR3, is DAMVIQNPRYQVTQFGKPVTLSCSQTLNHNVMYWYQQKSSQAPKLLFHYYDKDFNNEADTPDNFQSRRPNTSFCFLDIRSPGLGDTAMYLCATSTGIGRETQYFGPGTRLLVL.

The chain joins TRBV15 to TRBJ2-3; D gene unclear. The CDR3 runs 14 residues. V shed 3 bases and J shed 2 bases, with 9 bases lying between them. From germline, CDR1 is LNHNV and CDR2 YYDKDF (reference sequence). This chain's CDR3 is CATSSDRITDTQYF. CDR3 nucleotides: TGTGCCACCAGCAGTGATAGGATCACAGATACGCAGTATTTT.

The chain is built from TRBV27 and TRBJ2-1; D not resolved. Trimming removed 3 bases from V and 3 bases from J, with 15 bases in between. This CDR3 is 16 amino acids long. Germline V CDR1 and CDR2: MNHEY, SMNVEV (reference sequence). For the CDR3, the DNA is TGTGCCAGCAGTTTGGTGACTCCGGTAGGCTACAATGAGCAGTTCTTC. Its protein product is CASSLVTPVGYNEQFF.

This clone was picked up one time. The V gene is TRBV7-9, the J gene TRBJ2-7; TRBD1 or TRBD2 may be the D gene (5 bases each). The CDR3 contains 16 residues. Trimming pared 1 base from V and 3 bases from J, leaving 16 bases between. Germline V CDR1 and CDR2: SEHNR, FQNEAQ (reference sequence). The CDR3 coding sequence is TGTGCCAGCAGCTTAGGGGCCGGGACCGGTTACTACGAGCAGTACTTC. It codes for CASSLGAGTGYYEQYF.

V and J are TRBV9 and TRBJ2-3; 9 bases line up with TRBD1. The V and J ends lost 4 bases and 0 bases, in that order; junction bases with no gene match: 3. There are 15 residues in the CDR3. Germline V gives CDR1 SGDLS, CDR2 YYNGEE. The CDR3 nucleotides read TGTGCCAGCAGCTGGACAGGGGTTAGCACAGATACGCAGTATTTT. Protein product: CASSWTGVSTDTQYF.

This sequence joins TRBV6-6 and TRBJ1-1; D uncertain. The length of the CDR3 is 14 residues. Per germline, CDR1 MNHNY and CDR2 SVGAGI (reference sequence). The V end was cut by 1 base, the J end by 4 bases, with 10 bases between. The DNA for the CDR3 is TGTGCCAGCAGTTACTTTGGGTCGTTCACTGAAGCTTTCTTT. Translated: CASSYFGSFTEAFF.

The chain has TRBV15 and TRBJ1-6; 9 nucleotides align to TRBD1. The CDR3 extends over 15 amino acids. The germline V gene encodes CDR1 LNHNV and CDR2 YYDKDF (reference sequence). With 5 bases clipped from V and 9 bases from J, the junction kept 8 bases outside the gene matches. CDR3 sequence reads: CATSDGQGTTSPLHF. The CDR3 bases are TGTGCCACCAGCGATGGACAGGGGACCACTTCACCCCTCCACTTT.

V is TRBV7-9 and J is TRBJ2-3, with a possible D match to TRBD2 (5 bases). V was trimmed by 4 bases and J by 3 bases, leaving 8 bases between them. The CDR3 runs to 13 residues. CDR1 is SEHNR, CDR2 FQNEAQ, per germline (reference sequence). The CDR3 here is CASSYPGTDTQYF. For the CDR3, the DNA is TGTGCCAGCAGCTACCCGGGAACAGATACGCAGTATTTT.

The rearrangement uses TRBV4-3 and TRBJ2-1, with 7 bases fitting TRBD2. Germline V lookup: CDR1 LGHNA, CDR2 YSLEER. The CDR3 sequence is 17 residues long. The V segment lost 0 bases and the J segment 4 bases; nucleotides outside the gene matches: 9. The CDR3 here is CASSQDPPLAEYNEQFF. CDR3 DNA sequence: TGCGCCAGCAGCCAAGATCCCCCCCTAGCGGAGTACAATGAGCAGTTCTTC.

This chain links TRBV6-4 with TRBJ1-2; the D is unclear. The CDR3 runs 13 residues. In germline, CDR1 is MRHNA, CDR2 SNTAGT. Trimming took 8 bases from V and 0 from J, leaving 10 bases between them. CDR3 sequence reads: CASRKKTNYGYTF. As DNA, the CDR3 is TGTGCCAGCCGGAAAAAAACTAACTATGGCTACACCTTC.

The chain couples TRBV6-5 to TRBJ1-1, with D uncertain. CDR3 size: 14 residues. Trimming removed 0 bases at V and 3 bases at J, with 8 bases between. CDR1 MNHEY and CDR2 SVGAGI come from the germline V gene. This CDR3 reads CASSYSFYDTEAFF. The DNA of the CDR3 is TGTGCCAGCAGTTACTCGTTTTACGACACTGAAGCTTTCTTT.

The chain recombines TRBV7-9 with TRBJ1-1; D uncertain. Germline assignment: CDR1 SEHNR and CDR2 FQNEAQ (reference sequence). CDR3 length equals 14 residues. Trimming stripped 2 bases from V and 7 bases from J, with 14 bases between. CDR3 sequence reads: CASSLSVSALEAFF. In DNA form, the CDR3 reads TGTGCCAGCAGCTTAAGTGTATCGGCGCTTGAAGCTTTCTTT.

The rearrangement uses TRBV5-1 and TRBJ2-7, with D tentatively TRBD2 (6 bases). V lost 4 bases, J lost 2 bases, and 19 bases lay in between. From germline, CDR1 is SGHRS and CDR2 YFSETQ. This CDR3 comprises 16 residues. Written as DNA, the CDR3 is TGCGCCAGCAGCCCCCGTCCGGACGGCGGGACCTACGAGCAGTACTTC. Translated: CASSPRPDGGTYEQYF.

This sequence joins TRBV7-2 and TRBJ2-7, with D possibly matching TRBD1 (7 bases). Germline V gene sequence: CDR1 SGHTA, CDR2 FQGNSA. The CDR3 contains 15 residues. V was clipped by 4 bases and J by 0 bases, with 13 bases between them. The CDR3 DNA sequence: TGTGCCAGCAGCTCCGACAGGGAGGCCTCCTACGAGCAGTACTTC. Amino acid sequence: CASSSDREASYEQYF.

In DNA, the CDR3 is TGTGCCAGCGCACTGTACTACGAGCAGTACTTC. Encoded protein: CASALYYEQYF. J is TRBJ2-7 and V is TRBV7-2; D unclear. Germline CDR1 SGHTA, CDR2 FQGNSA. This CDR3 region has 11 residues. The germline V and J ends were trimmed by 8 bases and 3 bases, with 8 bases remaining between them.

This chain connects TRBV10-1 to TRBJ2-7, with 11 bases matching TRBD2. Germline lookup yields CDR1 WNHNN and CDR2 SYGVQD (reference sequence). The CDR3 is 14 residues long. V lost 4 bases, J lost 3 bases, and 2 bases stayed unmatched. CDR3 DNA: TGCGCCAGCAGTGGACTAGCGGGACGCTACGAGCAGTACTTC. Its translation: CASSGLAGRYEQYF.

The rearrangement joins TRBV7-6 to TRBJ2-1, with TRBD1 matching 8 bases. The V gene end was trimmed by 5 bases and the J gene end by 2 bases; junction bases not matched to a gene: 11. The CDR3 totals 17 residues. From germline, CDR1 is SGHVS and CDR2 FNYEAQ. CDR3 bases: TGTGCCAGCAGCAGTAACTCGGGGGACAGGACCTACAATGAGCAGTTCTTC. It yields the protein CASSSNSGDRTYNEQFF.

This sequence joins TRBV9 and TRBJ2-3; TRBD2 aligns across 9 bases. There are 12 residues in the CDR3. V lost 3 bases and J lost 14; bases outside the gene matches: 7. CDR1 and CDR2 (germline): SGDLS, YYNGEE. The CDR3 bases are TGTGCCAGCAGCGGACTAGCGGAGTCGAGGTATTTT. Translated, it gives CASSGLAESRYF.